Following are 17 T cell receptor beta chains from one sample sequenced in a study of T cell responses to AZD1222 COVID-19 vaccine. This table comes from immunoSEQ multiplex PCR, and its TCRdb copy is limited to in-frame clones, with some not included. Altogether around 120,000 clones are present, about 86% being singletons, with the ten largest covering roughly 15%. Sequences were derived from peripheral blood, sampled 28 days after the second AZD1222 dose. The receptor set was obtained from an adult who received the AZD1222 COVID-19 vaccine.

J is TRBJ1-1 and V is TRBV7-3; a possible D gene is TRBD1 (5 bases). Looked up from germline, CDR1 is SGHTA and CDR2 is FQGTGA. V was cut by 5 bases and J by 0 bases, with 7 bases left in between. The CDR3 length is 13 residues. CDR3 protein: CASSRGMNTEAFF. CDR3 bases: TGTGCCAGCAGCCGGGGGATGAACACTGAAGCTTTCTTT.

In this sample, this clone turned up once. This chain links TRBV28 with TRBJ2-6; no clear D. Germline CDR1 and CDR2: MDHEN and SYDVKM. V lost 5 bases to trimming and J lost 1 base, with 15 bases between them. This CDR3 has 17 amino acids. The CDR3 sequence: CASSQLRLRSGANVLTF. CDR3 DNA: TGTGCCAGCAGTCAGTTGAGGCTTAGGTCTGGGGCCAACGTCCTGACTTTC.

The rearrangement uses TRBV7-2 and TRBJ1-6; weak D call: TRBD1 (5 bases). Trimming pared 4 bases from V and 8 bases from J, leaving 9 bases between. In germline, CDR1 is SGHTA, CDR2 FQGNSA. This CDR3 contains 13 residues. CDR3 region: CASSWDGDSPLHF. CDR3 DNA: TGTGCCAGCAGCTGGGACGGGGATTCACCCCTCCACTTT.

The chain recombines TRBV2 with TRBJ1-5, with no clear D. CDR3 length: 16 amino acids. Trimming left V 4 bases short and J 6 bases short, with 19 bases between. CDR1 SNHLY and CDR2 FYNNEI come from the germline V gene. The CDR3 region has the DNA TGTGCCAGCAGTGTGTTGGGTGTGGTAGGTGCTCAGCCCCAGCATTTT. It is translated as CASSVLGVVGAQPQHF.

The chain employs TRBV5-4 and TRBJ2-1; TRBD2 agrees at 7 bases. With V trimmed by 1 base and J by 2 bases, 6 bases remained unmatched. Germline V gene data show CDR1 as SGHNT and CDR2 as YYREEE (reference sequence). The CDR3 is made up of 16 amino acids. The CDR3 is CASSLYSGRTYNEQFF. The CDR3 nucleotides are TGTGCCAGCAGCTTGTATAGCGGGCGAACCTACAATGAGCAGTTCTTC.

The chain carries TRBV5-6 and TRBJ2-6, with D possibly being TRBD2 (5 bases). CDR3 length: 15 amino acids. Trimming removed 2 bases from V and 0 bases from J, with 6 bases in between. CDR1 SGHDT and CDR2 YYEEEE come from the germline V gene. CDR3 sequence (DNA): TGTGCCAGCAGCTTCGGGGACTCTGGGGCCAACGTCCTGACTTTC. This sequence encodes CASSFGDSGANVLTF.

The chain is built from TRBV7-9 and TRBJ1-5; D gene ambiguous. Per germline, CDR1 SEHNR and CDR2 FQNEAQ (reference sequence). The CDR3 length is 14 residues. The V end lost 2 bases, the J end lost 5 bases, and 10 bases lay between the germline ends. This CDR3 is CASSLSGLHQPQHF. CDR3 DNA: TGTGCCAGCAGCTTATCGGGGTTACATCAGCCCCAGCATTTT.

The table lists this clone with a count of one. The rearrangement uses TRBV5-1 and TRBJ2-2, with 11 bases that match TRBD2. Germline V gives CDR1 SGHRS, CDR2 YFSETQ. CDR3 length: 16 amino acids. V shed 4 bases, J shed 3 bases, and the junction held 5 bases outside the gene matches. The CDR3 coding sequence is TGCGCCAGCAGCGAGACTAGCGGGGACTACACCGGGGAGCTGTTTTTT. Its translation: CASSETSGDYTGELFF.

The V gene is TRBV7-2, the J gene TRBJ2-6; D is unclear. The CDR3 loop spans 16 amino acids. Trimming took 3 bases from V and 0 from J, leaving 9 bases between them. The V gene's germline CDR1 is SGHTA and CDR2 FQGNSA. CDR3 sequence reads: CASSLGWVSGANVLTF. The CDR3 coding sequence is TGTGCCAGCAGCTTGGGGTGGGTCTCTGGGGCCAACGTCCTGACTTTC.

The CDR3 loop is CASSLGLPGNTIYF. CDR3 DNA sequence: TGTGCCAGCAGTTTGGGTCTCCCCGGAAACACCATATATTTT. The chain joins TRBV28 to TRBJ1-3, with unresolved D. The length of the CDR3 is 14 residues. Between the trimmed V and J ends, which lost 3 bases and 4 bases, there was a span of 10 bases. Germline values: CDR1 MDHEN, CDR2 SYDVKM.

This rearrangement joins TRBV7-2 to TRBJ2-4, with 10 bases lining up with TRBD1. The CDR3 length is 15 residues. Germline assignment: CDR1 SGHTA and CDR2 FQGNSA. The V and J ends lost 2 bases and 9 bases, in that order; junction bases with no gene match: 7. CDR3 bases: TGTGCCAGCAGCTTATTGACAGGGGGCTTGGGCATTCAGTACTTC. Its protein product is CASSLLTGGLGIQYF. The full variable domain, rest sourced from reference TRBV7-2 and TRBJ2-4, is GAGVSQSPSNKVTEKGKDVELRCDPISGHTALYWYRQSLGQGLEFLIYFQGNSAPDKSGLPSDRFSAERTGGSVSTLTIQRTQQEDSAVYLCASSLLTGGLGIQYFGAGTRLSVL.

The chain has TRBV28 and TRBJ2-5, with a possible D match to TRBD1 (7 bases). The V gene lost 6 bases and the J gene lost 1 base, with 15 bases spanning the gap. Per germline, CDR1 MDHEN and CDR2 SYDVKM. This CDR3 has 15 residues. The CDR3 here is CASSFDRDSQETQYF. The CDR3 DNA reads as TGTGCCAGCAGCTTCGACAGGGACTCCCAAGAGACCCAGTACTTC.

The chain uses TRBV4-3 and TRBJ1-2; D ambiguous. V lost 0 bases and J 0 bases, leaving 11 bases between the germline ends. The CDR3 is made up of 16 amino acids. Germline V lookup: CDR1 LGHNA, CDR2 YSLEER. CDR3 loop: CASSQDRQNPNYGYTF. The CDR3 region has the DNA TGCGCCAGCAGCCAAGATCGGCAGAACCCTAACTATGGCTACACCTTC.

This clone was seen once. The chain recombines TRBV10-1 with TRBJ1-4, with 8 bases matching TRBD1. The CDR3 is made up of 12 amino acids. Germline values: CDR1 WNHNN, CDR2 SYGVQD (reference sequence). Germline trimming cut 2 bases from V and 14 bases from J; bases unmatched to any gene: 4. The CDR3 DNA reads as TGCGCCAGCAGTGAGAGGACAGGGTGGCTGTTTTTT. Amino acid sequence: CASSERTGWLFF.

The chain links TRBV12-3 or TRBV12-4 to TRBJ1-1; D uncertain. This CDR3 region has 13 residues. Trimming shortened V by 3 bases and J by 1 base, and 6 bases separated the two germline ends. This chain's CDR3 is CASSFPGNTEAFF. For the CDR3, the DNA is TGTGCCAGCAGTTTCCCAGGGAACACTGAAGCTTTCTTT.

The CDR3 DNA sequence: TGTGCCATCAGCGGCGCCGGACAGGAGTCGAAGTATGGCTACACCTTC. Its protein is CAISGAGQESKYGYTF. The chain joins TRBV10-3 to TRBJ1-2; the match to TRBD1 covers 7 bases. Germline loops: CDR1 ENHRY, CDR2 SYGVKD. V lost 6 bases to trimming and J lost 5 bases; unmatched junction nucleotides: 15. The CDR3 is 16 amino acids.

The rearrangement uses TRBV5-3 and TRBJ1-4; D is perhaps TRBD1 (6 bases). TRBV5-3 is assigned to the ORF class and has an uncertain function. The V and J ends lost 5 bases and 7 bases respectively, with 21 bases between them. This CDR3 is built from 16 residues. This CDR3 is CARSPTPTGWGEKLFF. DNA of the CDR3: TGTGCCAGAAGTCCTACGCCGACAGGCTGGGGTGAAAAACTGTTTTTT.